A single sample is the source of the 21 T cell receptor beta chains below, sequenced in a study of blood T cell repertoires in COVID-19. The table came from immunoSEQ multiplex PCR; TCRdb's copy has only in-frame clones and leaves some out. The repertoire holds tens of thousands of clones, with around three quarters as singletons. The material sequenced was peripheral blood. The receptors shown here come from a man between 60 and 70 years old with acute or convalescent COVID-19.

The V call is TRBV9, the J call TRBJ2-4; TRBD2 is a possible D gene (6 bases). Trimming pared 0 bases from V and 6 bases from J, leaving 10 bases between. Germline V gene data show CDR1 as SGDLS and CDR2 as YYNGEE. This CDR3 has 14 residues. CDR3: CASSVGLGGNIQYF. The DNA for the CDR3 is TGTGCCAGCAGCGTAGGTCTCGGGGGAAACATTCAGTACTTC.

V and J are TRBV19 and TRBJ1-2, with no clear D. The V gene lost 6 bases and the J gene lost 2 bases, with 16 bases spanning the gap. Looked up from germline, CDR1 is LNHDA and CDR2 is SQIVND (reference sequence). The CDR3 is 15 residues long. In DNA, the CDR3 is TGTGCCAGTAGATTGACCCCTACTAAGAACTATGGCTACACCTTC. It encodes CASRLTPTKNYGYTF.

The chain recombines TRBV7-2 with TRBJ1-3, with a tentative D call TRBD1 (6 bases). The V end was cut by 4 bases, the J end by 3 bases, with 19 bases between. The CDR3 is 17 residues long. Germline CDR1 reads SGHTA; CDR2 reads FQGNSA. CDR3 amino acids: CASSSPQQGGFGNTIYF. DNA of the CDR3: TGTGCCAGCAGCTCCCCACAACAGGGCGGCTTTGGAAACACCATATATTTT.

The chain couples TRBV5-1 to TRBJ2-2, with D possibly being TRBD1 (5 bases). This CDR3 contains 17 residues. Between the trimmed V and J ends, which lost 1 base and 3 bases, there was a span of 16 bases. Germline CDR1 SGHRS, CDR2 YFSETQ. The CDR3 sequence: CASSLQGIGVDTGELFF. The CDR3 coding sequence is TGCGCCAGCAGCTTGCAGGGTATAGGGGTGGACACCGGGGAGCTGTTTTTT.

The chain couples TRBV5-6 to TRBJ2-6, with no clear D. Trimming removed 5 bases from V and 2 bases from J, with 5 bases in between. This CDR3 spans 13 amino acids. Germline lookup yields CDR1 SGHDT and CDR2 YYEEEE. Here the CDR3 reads CASSFTGANVLTF. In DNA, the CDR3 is TGTGCCAGCAGTTTTACTGGGGCCAACGTCCTGACTTTC.

In DNA, the CDR3 is TGTGCCAGCAGTTTAAGCAGGGGTTGGGCCTATAATTCACCCCTCCACTTT. Its translation: CASSLSRGWAYNSPLHF. The V gene is TRBV28, the J gene TRBJ1-6, with D possibly TRBD1 on 6 matching bases. This CDR3 is 17 amino acids long. Germline V CDR1 and CDR2: MDHEN, SYDVKM. Trimming stripped 2 bases from V and 2 bases from J, with 13 bases between.

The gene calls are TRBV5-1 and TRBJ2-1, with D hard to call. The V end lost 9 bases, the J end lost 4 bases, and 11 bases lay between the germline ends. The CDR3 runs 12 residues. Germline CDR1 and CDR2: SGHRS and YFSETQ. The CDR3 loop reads CATADTYNEQFF. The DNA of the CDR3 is TGCGCCACTGCCGACACGTACAATGAGCAGTTCTTC.

In DNA form, the CDR3 reads TGTGCCACCAGTGATTTGCAGCAGGGGAGAATACAGTTCTTC. It codes for CATSDLQQGRIQFF. The chain employs TRBV24-1 and TRBJ2-1; D perhaps matches TRBD1 (6 bases). The germline gives CDR1 KGHDR, CDR2 SFDVKD. This CDR3 region has 14 residues. Trimming removed 0 bases at V and 13 bases at J, with 15 bases between.

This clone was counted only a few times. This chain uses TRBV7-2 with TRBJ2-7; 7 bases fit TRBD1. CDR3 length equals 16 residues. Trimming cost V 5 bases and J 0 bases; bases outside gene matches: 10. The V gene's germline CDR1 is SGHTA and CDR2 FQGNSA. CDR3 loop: CASSLTDRTSSYEQYF. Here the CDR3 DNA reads TGTGCCAGCAGCCTAACGGACAGGACGAGCTCCTACGAGCAGTACTTC. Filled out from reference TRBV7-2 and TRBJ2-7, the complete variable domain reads GAGVSQSPSNKVTEKGKDVELRCDPISGHTALYWYRQSLGQGLEFLIYFQGNSAPDKSGLPSDRFSAERTGGSVSTLTIQRTQQEDSAVYLCASSLTDRTSSYEQYFGPGTRLTVT.

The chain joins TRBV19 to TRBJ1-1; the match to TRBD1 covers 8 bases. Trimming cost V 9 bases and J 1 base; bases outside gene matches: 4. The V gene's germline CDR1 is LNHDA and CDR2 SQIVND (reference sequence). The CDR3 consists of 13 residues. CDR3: CASGTGRNTEAFF. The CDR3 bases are TGTGCCAGCGGGACAGGAAGGAACACTGAAGCTTTCTTT.

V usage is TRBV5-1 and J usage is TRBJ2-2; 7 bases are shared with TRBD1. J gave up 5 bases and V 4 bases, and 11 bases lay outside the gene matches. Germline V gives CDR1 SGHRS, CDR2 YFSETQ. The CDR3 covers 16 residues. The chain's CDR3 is CASSLQTGRGTGELFF. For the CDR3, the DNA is TGCGCCAGCAGCCTACAGACAGGGAGAGGAACCGGGGAGCTGTTTTTT.

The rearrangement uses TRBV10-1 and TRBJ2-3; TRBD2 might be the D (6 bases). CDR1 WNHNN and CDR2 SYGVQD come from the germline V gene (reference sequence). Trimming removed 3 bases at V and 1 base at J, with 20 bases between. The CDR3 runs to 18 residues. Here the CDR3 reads CASSDYPGTFRGTDTQYF. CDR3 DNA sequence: TGCGCCAGCAGTGATTACCCCGGGACTTTCAGGGGCACAGATACGCAGTATTTT.

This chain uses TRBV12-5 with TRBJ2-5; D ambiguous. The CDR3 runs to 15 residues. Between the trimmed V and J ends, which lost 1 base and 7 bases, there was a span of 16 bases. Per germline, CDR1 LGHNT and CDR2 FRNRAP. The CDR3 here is CASGLGASGLGTQYF. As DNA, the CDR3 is TGTGCTAGTGGTTTGGGGGCATCAGGTCTCGGGACCCAGTACTTC.

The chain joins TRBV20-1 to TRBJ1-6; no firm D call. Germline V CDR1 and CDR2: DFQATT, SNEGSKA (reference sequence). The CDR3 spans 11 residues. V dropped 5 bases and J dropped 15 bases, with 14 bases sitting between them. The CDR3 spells CSAVRGENLHF. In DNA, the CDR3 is TGCAGTGCTGTTCGTGGGGAGAACCTCCACTTT.

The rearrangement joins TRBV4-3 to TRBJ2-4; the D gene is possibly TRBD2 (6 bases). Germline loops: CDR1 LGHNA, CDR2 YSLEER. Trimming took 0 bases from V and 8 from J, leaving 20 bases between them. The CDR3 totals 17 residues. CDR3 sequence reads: CASSQDRGRVWGDIQYF. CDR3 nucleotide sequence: TGCGCCAGCAGCCAAGATCGGGGCAGGGTGTGGGGGGACATTCAGTACTTC.

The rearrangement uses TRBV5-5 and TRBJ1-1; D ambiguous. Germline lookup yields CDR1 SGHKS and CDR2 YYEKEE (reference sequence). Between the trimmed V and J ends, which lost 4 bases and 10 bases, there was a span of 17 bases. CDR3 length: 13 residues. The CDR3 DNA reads TGTGCCAGCAGCCGCGGCGGTTTTCTGGGAGCTTTCTTT. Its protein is CASSRGGFLGAFF.

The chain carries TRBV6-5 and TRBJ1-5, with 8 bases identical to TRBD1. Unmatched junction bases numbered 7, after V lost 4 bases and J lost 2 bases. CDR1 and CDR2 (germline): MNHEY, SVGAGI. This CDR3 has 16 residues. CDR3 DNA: TGTGCCAGCAGTTTATTGCAGGGGGCCGGCAATCAGCCCCAGCATTTT. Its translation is CASSLLQGAGNQPQHF.

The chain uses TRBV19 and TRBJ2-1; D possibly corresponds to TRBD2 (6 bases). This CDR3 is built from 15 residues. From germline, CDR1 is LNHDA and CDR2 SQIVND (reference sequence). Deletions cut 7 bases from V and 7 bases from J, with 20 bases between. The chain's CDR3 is CASTLRDSTWNEQFF. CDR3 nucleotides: TGTGCCAGTACCCTTCGGGACTCGACCTGGAATGAGCAGTTCTTC. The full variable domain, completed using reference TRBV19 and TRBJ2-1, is DGGITQSPKYLFRKEGQNVTLSCEQNLNHDAMYWYRQDPGQGLRLIYYSQIVNDFQKGDIAEGYSVSREKKESFPLTVTSAQKNPTAFYLCASTLRDSTWNEQFFGPGTRLTVL.

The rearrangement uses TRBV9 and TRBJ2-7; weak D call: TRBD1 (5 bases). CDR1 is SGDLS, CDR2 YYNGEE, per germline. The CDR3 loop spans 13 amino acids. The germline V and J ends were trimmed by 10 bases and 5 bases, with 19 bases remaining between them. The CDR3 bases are TGTGCCTCCCAGGGTAAGCCCTACCACGAGCAGTACTTC. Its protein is CASQGKPYHEQYF.

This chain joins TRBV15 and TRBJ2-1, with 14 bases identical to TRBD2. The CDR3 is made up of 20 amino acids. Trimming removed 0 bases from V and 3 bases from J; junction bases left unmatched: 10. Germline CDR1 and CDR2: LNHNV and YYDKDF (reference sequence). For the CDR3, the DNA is TGTGCCACCAGCAGAGATCCGGGGACTAGCGGGAGTGCGCGCTACAATGAGCAGTTCTTC. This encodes CATSRDPGTSGSARYNEQFF.

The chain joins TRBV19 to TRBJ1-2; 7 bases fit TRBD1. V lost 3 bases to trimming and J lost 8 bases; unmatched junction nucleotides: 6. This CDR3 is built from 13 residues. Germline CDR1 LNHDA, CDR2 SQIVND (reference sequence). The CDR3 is CASSIDRADGYTF. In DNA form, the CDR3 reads TGTGCCAGTAGTATCGACAGGGCTGACGGCTACACCTTC.